Only a few counts were recorded for the clone carrying this T cell receptor beta chain. This record comes from a study of shared clonotypes between healthy human individuals. Overall study: Used for every donor were three CD4 naive, three CD4 memory, two CD8 naive and one CD8 memory plate.

Repertoires were generated with immunoSEQ multiplex PCR, while TCRdb's copy carries only in-frame clones and drops some. The data show some 2 million clones, approximately 94% seen once. CDR1 MNHNS and CDR2 SASEGT come from the germline V gene. The CDR3 consists of 15 residues. Trimming cost V 1 base and J 4 bases, with 14 bases left between them. The naive CD8 subset, CD45RO-negative cells positively selected for CCR7, excluded terminally differentiated effector memory CD45RA+ cells. The gene calls are TRBV6-1 and TRBJ2-7, with D perhaps matching TRBD2 (6 bases). Sequencing was carried out using naive CD8+ T cells sorted from blood. The TCR comes from a man between 18 and 29 years old in good health. As DNA, the CDR3 is TGTGCCAGCAGTGAAGAGGAGGGGATGGGGTACGAGCAGTACTTC. It specifies CASSEEEGMGYEQYF.